These T cell receptor beta chains were read from a single sample in a study of T cell repertoires in cytomegalovirus infection. MiXCR was run by TCRdb on the reads, yielding one entry per CDR3 protein. The data hold fewer than 900,000 distinct CDR3 sequences, with 25% to 30% observed a single time. Their antigens are not known. The material was cultured CD8+ T cells from PBMCs, obtained from culture after CMV antigen stimulation. The receptors shown here come from a human donor in good health (CMV status not recorded). Some clones in this sample may be carry-over from other donors' samples. Each CDR3 is given with its conserved first and last residue. The order of the fields is J gene, D gene, V gene, clone size, CDR3 DNA, CDR3 protein. D genes are given only for firm matches. Not all rows give a size; the values are once, few, many and, for expanded clones, a class.

>TRBJ2-3|.|TRBV7-6|many
TGTGCCAGCAGCTTAGCTCCTACAGATACGCAGTATTTT
CASSLAPTDTQYF
>TRBJ1-1|.|TRBV19|.
TGTGCCAGTAGTTGGGGAACAGGGAACACTGAAGCTTTCTTT
CASSWGTGNTEAFF
>TRBJ2-5|.|TRBV7-9|.
TGTGCCAGCACCGACACGGGTGCCCAAGAGACCCAGTACTTC
CASTDTGAQETQYF
>TRBJ2-1|.|TRBV6-1|.
TGTGCCAGCAGGGGGCCGGAGCAGTTCTTC
CASRGPEQFF
>TRBJ2-3|.|TRBV5-6|.
TGTGCCAGCCTTCAGGGCCGCTCTTCAGATACGCAGTATTTT
CASLQGRSSDTQYF
>TRBJ2-5|.|TRBV12-3/TRBV12-4|few
TGTGCCAGCAGCGTTCACCTCGGGGAGACCCAGTACTTC
CASSVHLGETQYF
>TRBJ2-2|.|TRBV5-5|.
TGTGCCAGCAGCTACCCCTTAATACAGGCGAACACCGGGGAGCTGTTTTTT
CASSYPLIQANTGELFF
>TRBJ2-1|TRBD1|TRBV6-1|.
TGTGCCAGCAGTAGTCGACAGGGTGAAAATGAGCAGTTCTTC
CASSSRQGENEQFF
>TRBJ2-1|TRBD2|TRBV4-3|.
TGCGCCAGCAGCCAAGAAGGTGGGGGAGGGAATGAGCAGTTCTTC
CASSQEGGGGNEQFF
>TRBJ2-1|TRBD1|TRBV20-1|.
TGCAGTGCACTGGACAGGGCGGACGCCTGGTACAATGAGCAGTTCTTC
CSALDRADAWYNEQFF
>TRBJ2-2|.|TRBV5-4|.
TGTGCCAGCAGCACACGCCCGAACACCGGGGAGCTGTTTTTT
CASSTRPNTGELFF
>TRBJ2-3|TRBD2|TRBV20-1|few
TGCAGTGCTGCCTCTCTAGCGGGGGAGGCACAGGCAGATACGCAGTATTTT
CSAASLAGEAQADTQYF
>TRBJ2-5|.|TRBV7-3|few
TGTGCCAGCAGCTTGGAGGACAGTGTGGAGACCCAGTACTTC
CASSLEDSVETQYF
>TRBJ2-3|.|TRBV12-3/TRBV12-4|few
TGTGCCAGCAGGGGCCTGAGATCTAGCACAGATACGCAGTATTTT
CASRGLRSSTDTQYF
>TRBJ2-2|.|TRBV4-1|few
TGCGCCAGCAGCCATCGACTATTCGGGGAGCTGTTTTTT
CASSHRLFGELFF
>TRBJ1-2|TRBD1|TRBV7-9|few
TGTGCCAGCAGCTCGGGACAGGTCAACTATGGCTACACCTTC
CASSSGQVNYGYTF
>TRBJ1-1|TRBD1|TRBV27|.
TGTGCCAGCAGTTTCTCGACAGGGGGGTACACTGAAGCTTTCTTT
CASSFSTGGYTEAFF
>TRBJ2-1|TRBD2|TRBV4-3|few
TGCGCCAGCAGCCAAGGGGGGAAGGGACTAGGGTATACGCGGGAGCAGTTCTTC
CASSQGGKGLGYTREQFF
>TRBJ1-2|.|TRBV6-5|few
TGTGCCAGCAGCCTAGAGGCAACACTTTATGGCTACACCTTC
CASSLEATLYGYTF
>TRBJ2-1|.|TRBV5-4|medium-sized
TGTGCCAGCAGCTTGTTCCGAGGCCATTACAATGAGCAGTTCTTC
CASSLFRGHYNEQFF
>TRBJ2-5|.|TRBV7-9|.
TGTGCCAGCAGCTCACGAGCGGCCCAAGAGACCCAGTACTTC
CASSSRAAQETQYF
>TRBJ1-4|.|TRBV12-3/TRBV12-4|.
TGTGCCAGCAGTTTCTGGACCGAGATTGCAACTAATGAAAAACTGTTTTTT
CASSFWTEIATNEKLFF